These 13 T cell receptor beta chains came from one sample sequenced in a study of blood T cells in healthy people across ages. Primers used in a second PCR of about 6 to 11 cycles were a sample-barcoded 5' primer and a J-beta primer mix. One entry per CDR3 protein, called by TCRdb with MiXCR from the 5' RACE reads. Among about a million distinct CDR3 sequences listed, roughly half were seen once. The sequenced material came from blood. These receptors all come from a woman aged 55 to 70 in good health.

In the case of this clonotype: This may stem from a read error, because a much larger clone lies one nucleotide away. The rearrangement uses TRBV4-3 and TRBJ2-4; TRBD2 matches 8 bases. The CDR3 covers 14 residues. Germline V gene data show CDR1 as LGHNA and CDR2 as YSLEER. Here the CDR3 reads CVSSQGWREALVYF. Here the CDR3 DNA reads TGCGTCAGCAGCCAAGGATGGCGGGAGGCTTTAGTGTACTTC.

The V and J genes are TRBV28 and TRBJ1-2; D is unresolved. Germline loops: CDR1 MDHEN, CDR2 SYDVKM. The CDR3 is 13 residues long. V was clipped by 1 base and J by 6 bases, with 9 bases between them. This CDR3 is CASSLFGVNGYTF. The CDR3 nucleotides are TGTGCCAGCAGTTTATTCGGGGTTAATGGCTACACCTTC.

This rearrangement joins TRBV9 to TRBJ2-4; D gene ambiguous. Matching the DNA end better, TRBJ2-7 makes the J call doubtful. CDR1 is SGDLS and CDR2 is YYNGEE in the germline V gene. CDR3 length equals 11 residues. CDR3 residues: CASSDPGEQYF. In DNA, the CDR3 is TGTGCCAGCAGTGACCCAGGCGAGCAGTACTTC.

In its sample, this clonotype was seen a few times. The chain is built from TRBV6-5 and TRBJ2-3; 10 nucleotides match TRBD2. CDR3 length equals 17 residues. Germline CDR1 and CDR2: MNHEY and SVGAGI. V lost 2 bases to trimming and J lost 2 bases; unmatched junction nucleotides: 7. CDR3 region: CASSYVGTSATTDTQYF. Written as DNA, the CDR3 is TGTGCCAGCAGTTACGTGGGGACTAGCGCGACCACAGATACGCAGTATTTT.

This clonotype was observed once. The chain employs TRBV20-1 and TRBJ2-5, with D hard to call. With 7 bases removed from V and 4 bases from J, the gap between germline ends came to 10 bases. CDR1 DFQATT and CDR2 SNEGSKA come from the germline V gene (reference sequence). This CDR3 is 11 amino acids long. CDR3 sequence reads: CSVGLGETQYF. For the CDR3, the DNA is TGCAGTGTGGGCCTAGGAGAGACCCAGTACTTC.

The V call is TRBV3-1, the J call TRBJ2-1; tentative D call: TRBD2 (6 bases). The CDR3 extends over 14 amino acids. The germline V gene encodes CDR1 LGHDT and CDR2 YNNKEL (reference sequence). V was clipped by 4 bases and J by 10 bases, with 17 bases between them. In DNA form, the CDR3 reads TGTGCCAGCAGCCTGGGACTCTTCCTGGGGGAGCAGTTCTTC. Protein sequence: CASSLGLFLGEQFF.

This CDR3 is CASSPTGTATQETQYF. The CDR3 DNA sequence: TGTGCCAGCAGCCCAACGGGGACAGCCACCCAAGAGACCCAGTACTTC. The chain recombines TRBV3-1 with TRBJ2-5, with 7 bases that match TRBD1. Germline V lookup: CDR1 LGHDT, CDR2 YNNKEL (reference sequence). CDR3 size: 16 residues. Trimming cost V 4 bases and J 1 base; bases outside gene matches: 9.

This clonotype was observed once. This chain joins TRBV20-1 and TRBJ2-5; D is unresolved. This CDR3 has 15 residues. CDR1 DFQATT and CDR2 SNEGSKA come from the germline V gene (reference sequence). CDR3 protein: CGAPAVQWNSETQYF. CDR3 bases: TGCGGAGCTCCCGCGGTCCAATGGAATAGTGAGACCCAGTACTTC.

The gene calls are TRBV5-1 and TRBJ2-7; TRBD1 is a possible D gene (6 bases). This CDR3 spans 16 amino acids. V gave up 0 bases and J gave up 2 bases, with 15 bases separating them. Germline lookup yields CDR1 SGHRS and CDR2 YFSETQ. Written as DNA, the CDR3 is TGCGCCAGCAGCTTGGCCCCGACAGGAGTAGCCTACGAGCAGTACTTC. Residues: CASSLAPTGVAYEQYF.

The CDR3 DNA reads as TGTGCCAGCAGCACGCGGGGGGTCCCGGGCTCCTACGAGCAGTACTTC. It is translated as CASSTRGVPGSYEQYF. This chain joins TRBV7-3 and TRBJ2-7, with 8 bases aligning to TRBD2. V lost 5 bases, J lost 0 bases, and 9 bases stayed unmatched. From germline, CDR1 is SGHTA and CDR2 FQGTGA. There are 16 residues in the CDR3. The full variable domain, with the rest looked up from reference TRBV7-3 and TRBJ2-7, is GAGVSQTPSNKVTEKGKYVELRCDPISGHTALYWYRQSLGQGPEFLIYFQGTGAADDSGLPNDRFFAVRPEGSVSTLKIQRTERGDSAVYLCASSTRGVPGSYEQYFGPGTRLTVT.

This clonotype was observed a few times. The CDR3 sequence is CASSLYGQGHYGYTF. The DNA for the CDR3 is TGTGCCAGCAGTTTATATGGACAGGGTCACTATGGCTACACCTTC. The chain joins TRBV12-3 or TRBV12-4 to TRBJ1-2, with 8 bases lining up with TRBD1. This CDR3 spans 15 amino acids. The junction had 5 bases not matched to a gene; V was cut back by 2 bases and J by 3 bases.

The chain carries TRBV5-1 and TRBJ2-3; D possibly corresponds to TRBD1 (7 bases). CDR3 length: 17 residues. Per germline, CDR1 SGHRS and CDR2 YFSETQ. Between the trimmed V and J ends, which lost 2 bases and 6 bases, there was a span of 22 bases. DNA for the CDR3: TGCGCCAGCAGCTTTTGGAACCGTGGAGGGGGCGAGGATACGCAGTATTTT. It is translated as CASSFWNRGGGEDTQYF.

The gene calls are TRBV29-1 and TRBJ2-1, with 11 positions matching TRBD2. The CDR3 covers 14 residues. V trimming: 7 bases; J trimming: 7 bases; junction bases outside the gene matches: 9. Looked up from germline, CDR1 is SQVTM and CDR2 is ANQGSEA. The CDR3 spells CSAPTSGSGNEQFF. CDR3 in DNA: TGCAGCGCCCCTACTAGCGGGAGTGGTAATGAGCAGTTCTTC.